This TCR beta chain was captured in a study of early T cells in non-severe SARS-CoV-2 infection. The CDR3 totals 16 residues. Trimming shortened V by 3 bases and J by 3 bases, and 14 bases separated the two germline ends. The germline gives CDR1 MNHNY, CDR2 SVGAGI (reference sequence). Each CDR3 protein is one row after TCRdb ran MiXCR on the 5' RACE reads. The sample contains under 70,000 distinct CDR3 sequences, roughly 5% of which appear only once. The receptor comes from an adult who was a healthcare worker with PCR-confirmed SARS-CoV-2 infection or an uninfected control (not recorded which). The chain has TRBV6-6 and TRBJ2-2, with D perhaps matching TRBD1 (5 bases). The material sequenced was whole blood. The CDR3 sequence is CASSYGSGFDTGELFF. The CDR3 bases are TGTGCCAGCAGTTATGGTTCAGGGTTCGACACCGGGGAGCTGTTTTTT.